The source of this TCR beta chain is a study of blood T cell repertoires in COVID-19. Profiling relied on immunoSEQ multiplex PCR, and the TCRdb table lists in-frame clones only, not all of them. The sample holds roughly 320,000 clones, about nine tenths seen once. V lost 3 bases and J lost 4; bases outside the gene matches: 10. From germline, CDR1 is DFQATT and CDR2 SNEGSKA (reference sequence). The CDR3 is 16 amino acids. This clonotype was sampled from a young woman with COVID-19, enrolled during active disease. The rearrangement links TRBV20-1 to TRBJ2-2, with 8 bases matching TRBD1. Sequenced sample: peripheral blood. The CDR3 nucleotides are TGCAGTGCTAGTGTGGCAGGGGGCCAAGGCACCGGGGAGCTGTTTTTT. The encoded protein is CSASVAGGQGTGELFF.